One sample yielded the 30 T cell receptor beta chains listed below, sequenced in a study of spatial heterogeneity in lung cancer. TCRdb re-called the 5' RACE reads with MiXCR, one entry per CDR3 protein. Found here are approximately 94,000 distinct CDR3 sequences, around 4.8% of them singletons; the top ten hold roughly 20%. Regarding time point: sample taken at primary tumor resection. Antigens of these TCRs are unknown. Study results and limitations: One measure, the expanded intratumoral alpha and beta TCR count, tracked tumor mutation counts.

Sequenced here: lung tumor tissue, sampled at surgery. These receptor sequences come from a male donor with early-stage non-small cell lung cancer.

In its sample, this clonotype was seen many times. The chain links TRBV29-1 to TRBJ2-5; 7 nucleotides align to TRBD1. The CDR3 is 14 residues long. V gave up 7 bases and J gave up 5 bases; unmatched junction bases: 13. CDR1 is SQVTM and CDR2 is ANQGSEA in the germline V gene. CDR3 DNA: TGCAGCGCCGGAGAGGGGACAGTATGGGAGACCCAGTACTTC. This gives the protein CSAGEGTVWETQYF.

The sample holds many counts of this clonotype. CDR3 in amino acids: CASSFGPSLLGEMVYEQYF. CDR3 nucleotide sequence: TGTGCCAGCAGTTTTGGCCCCTCCCTTCTTGGGGAGATGGTTTACGAGCAGTACTTC. The J gene is TRBJ2-7, the V gene TRBV28; TRBD2 is a possible D gene (5 bases). The CDR3 is 19 residues long. Germline assignment: CDR1 MDHEN and CDR2 SYDVKM. V dropped 3 bases and J dropped 4 bases, with 28 bases sitting between them.

This clonotype was recorded at least ten times. Its ends do not fully match the called genes, so a read error is possible. CDR3 nucleotide sequence: TGTGCTAGCAGCCCCGGACTAGCGGGGGGCACAGATACGCAGTATTTT. Translating it yields CASSPGLAGGTDTQYF. This chain links TRBV7-7 with TRBJ2-3, with 13 bases aligning to TRBD2. Germline V gene sequence: CDR1 SSHAT, CDR2 FNYEAQ (reference sequence). This CDR3 contains 16 residues. Full variable domain (outside the CDR3, taken from reference TRBV7-7 and TRBJ2-3): GAGVSQSPRYKVTKRGQDVTLRCDPISSHATLYWYQQALGQGPEFLTYFNYEAQPDKSGLPSDRFSAERPEGSISTLTIQRTEQRDSAMYRCASSPGLAGGTDTQYFGPGTRLTVL.

This clonotype was counted only a few times. This chain uses TRBV5-1 with TRBJ2-5; D tentatively reads TRBD1 or TRBD2 (5 bases each). The CDR3 contains 13 residues. The germline V and J ends were trimmed by 5 bases and 2 bases, with 10 bases remaining between them. Looked up from germline, CDR1 is SGHRS and CDR2 is YFSETQ. CDR3 sequence: CASRSGRQETQYF. The CDR3 DNA reads as TGCGCCAGCAGGTCGGGACGGCAAGAGACCCAGTACTTC.

This clonotype has a count of ten or more. The chain uses TRBV3-1 and TRBJ2-3, with 7 bases that match TRBD2. Looked up from germline, CDR1 is LGHDT and CDR2 is YNNKEL (reference sequence). CDR3 length equals 16 residues. Trimming cost V 0 bases and J 7 bases; bases outside gene matches: 10. Written as DNA, the CDR3 is TGTGCCAGCAGCCAAGATCCCGGCGGGAGTGTGAATACGCAGTATTTT. Translated, it gives CASSQDPGGSVNTQYF.

This clonotype was observed a handful of times. This rearrangement joins TRBV9 to TRBJ2-2; the D is unclear. The ends were cut back, 0 bases at V and 7 bases at J, with 10 bases in the middle. The CDR3 loop spans 14 amino acids. CDR1 SGDLS and CDR2 YYNGEE come from the germline V gene. The CDR3: CASSVAPAGGELFF. DNA of the CDR3: TGTGCCAGCAGCGTAGCTCCCGCCGGCGGGGAGCTGTTTTTT.

This clonotype was seen a handful of times. The gene calls are TRBV7-8 and TRBJ2-1; TRBD2 is a possible D gene (6 bases). V lost 0 bases, J lost 7 bases, and 25 bases lay in between. Germline CDR1 reads SGHVS; CDR2 reads FQNEAQ. The CDR3 loop spans 19 amino acids. In DNA form, the CDR3 reads TGTGCCAGCAGCTTAGCGCCTAGTGAGAGGAGGGCTTTCAAAAATGAGCAGTTCTTC. This gives the protein CASSLAPSERRAFKNEQFF.

The sample holds a few counts of this clonotype. This chain joins TRBV24-1 and TRBJ2-4, with no clear D. Germline assignment: CDR1 KGHDR and CDR2 SFDVKD. The CDR3 length is 13 residues. V was pared by 4 bases and J by 7 bases, with 10 bases between. As DNA, the CDR3 is TGTGCCACCAGTGAAGGTGTCGGGAACATTCAGTACTTC. This gives the protein CATSEGVGNIQYF.

There are many counts of this clonotype. The J gene is TRBJ2-3, the V gene TRBV14, with a tentative D call TRBD2 (5 bases). V was trimmed by 3 bases and J by 5 bases, leaving 12 bases between them. CDR1 and CDR2 from the germline V gene are SGHDN and FVKESK. The CDR3 consists of 14 residues. The DNA of the CDR3 is TGTGCCAGCAGCCAGACCCGGGGTGGAGATACGCAGTATTTT. Its protein is CASSQTRGGDTQYF.

This clonotype was counted ten times or more. The rearrangement uses TRBV5-6 and TRBJ2-3, with TRBD2 identical over 7 bases. This CDR3 is 14 amino acids long. V shed 0 bases, J shed 4 bases, and the junction held 2 bases outside the gene matches. Germline-derived CDR1 and CDR2 are SGHDT and YYEEEE. The CDR3 nucleotides are TGTGCCAGCAGCTTGGGGAGCGGGGCAGATACGCAGTATTTT. Translated: CASSLGSGADTQYF.

This clonotype turned up a few times. This may arise from a read error, as a much more abundant clone is one base away. This chain joins TRBV28 and TRBJ2-7; 7 bases map to TRBD1. This CDR3 spans 12 amino acids. Looked up from germline, CDR1 is MDHEN and CDR2 is SYDVKM. J lost 2 bases, V lost 8 bases, and 3 bases had no gene match. CDR3 residues: CASGTVTYEQYF. CDR3 nucleotides: TGTGCCAGCGGGACAGTGACCTACGAGCAGTACTTC. Full variable domain (remainder filled in from reference TRBV28 and TRBJ2-7): DVKVTQSSRYLVKRTGEKVFLECVQDMDHENMFWYRQDPGLGLRLIYFSYDVKMKEKGDIPEGYSVSREKKERFSLILESASTNQTSMYLCASGTVTYEQYFGPGTRLTVT.

This chain joins TRBV6-1 and TRBJ1-3; D is undetermined. V lost 5 bases to trimming and J lost 8 bases, with 16 bases between them. Germline loops: CDR1 MNHNS, CDR2 SASEGT. This CDR3 is 14 amino acids long. Here the CDR3 DNA reads TGTGCCAGCAGTCCCCGCTCCGCTGGCGACACCATATATTTT. Amino acids: CASSPRSAGDTIYF.

Many counts were recorded for this clonotype. CDR3 residues: CASRPLSGVGQPQHF. The CDR3 DNA is TGTGCCAGCAGACCTCTCTCAGGGGTCGGCCAGCCCCAGCATTTT. The V call is TRBV6-5, the J call TRBJ1-5; D may be TRBD1 (6 bases). The V end was cut by 6 bases, the J end by 7 bases, with 19 bases between. Germline assignment: CDR1 MNHEY and CDR2 SVGAGI. This CDR3 comprises 15 residues.

This clonotype was counted at least ten times. The chain links TRBV5-1 to TRBJ2-7; D remains ambiguous. The CDR3 length is 14 residues. The ends were cut back, 4 bases at V and 0 bases at J, with 11 bases in the middle. Looked up from germline, CDR1 is SGHRS and CDR2 is YFSETQ. The CDR3: CASSPVSSSYEQYF. Written as DNA, the CDR3 is TGCGCCAGCAGCCCGGTTTCTTCCTCCTACGAGCAGTACTTC.

This clonotype came up many times. The chain joins TRBV12-3 or TRBV12-4 to TRBJ1-5; D possibly corresponds to TRBD1 (6 bases). The CDR3 contains 14 residues. V gave up 3 bases and J gave up 6 bases, with 12 bases separating them. The CDR3 reads CASSFDRQSQPQHF. As DNA, the CDR3 is TGTGCCAGCAGTTTTGACAGGCAAAGTCAGCCCCAGCATTTT.

This clonotype was seen a handful of times. The chain is built from TRBV20-1 and TRBJ2-5; 7 nucleotides line up with TRBD2. CDR1 DFQATT and CDR2 SNEGSKA come from the germline V gene (reference sequence). V was pared by 3 bases and J by 1 base, with 5 bases of the junction left unmatched. CDR3 length equals 14 residues. CDR3 region: CSASSSGIQETQYF. The CDR3 nucleotides are TGCAGTGCTAGTTCTAGCGGAATCCAAGAGACCCAGTACTTC.

This clonotype was recorded at least ten times. V and J are TRBV24-1 and TRBJ1-5; D is perhaps TRBD1 (6 bases). The germline V gene has CDR1 KGHDR and CDR2 SFDVKD. The CDR3 contains 16 residues. Trimming shortened V by 2 bases and J by 5 bases, and 15 bases separated the two germline ends. CDR3 DNA: TGTGCCACCAGTGATTCCCGAAGGGGGACGGATCAGCCCCAGCATTTT. Translating gives CATSDSRRGTDQPQHF.

At least ten counts were recorded for this clonotype. The genes are TRBV7-9 and TRBJ2-5; 9 nucleotides match TRBD2. Germline V gene data show CDR1 as SEHNR and CDR2 as FQNEAQ (reference sequence). The CDR3 consists of 14 residues. Trimming at V came to 5 bases and at J to 4 bases, leaving 5 bases not matched to a gene. The CDR3 DNA is TGTGCCAGCAGCCCCCTAGCGGGGTTAGAGACCCAGTACTTC. The encoded protein is CASSPLAGLETQYF. Drawing the rest from reference TRBV7-9 and TRBJ2-5, the complete variable domain is DTGVSQNPRHKITKRGQNVTFRCDPISEHNRLYWYRQTLGQGPEFLTYFQNEAQLEKSRLLSDRFSAERPKGSFSTLEIQRTEQGDSAMYLCASSPLAGLETQYFGPGTRLLVL.

V usage is TRBV7-6 and J usage is TRBJ2-5; no definite D call. Germline CDR1 SGHVS, CDR2 FNYEAQ. Between the trimmed V and J ends, which lost 3 bases and 6 bases, there was a span of 8 bases. The CDR3 contains 12 residues. The CDR3 DNA reads TGTGCCAGCAGCTTCCCCCGACAGACCCAGTACTTC. Its protein is CASSFPRQTQYF. Combining the CDR3 with reference TRBV7-6 and TRBJ2-5 gives the whole variable domain GAGVSQSPRYKVTKRGQDVALRCDPISGHVSLYWYRQALGQGPEFLTYFNYEAQQDKSGLPNDRFSAERPEGSISTLTIQRTEQRDSAMYRCASSFPRQTQYFGPGTRLLVL.

This clonotype was detected many times. This sequence joins TRBV12-3 or TRBV12-4 and TRBJ2-5, with a weak D call TRBD1 (5 bases). The CDR3 runs to 16 residues. Deletions cut 5 bases from V and 0 bases from J, with 16 bases between. CDR3: CASSGARHLYQETQYF. The CDR3 DNA reads TGTGCCAGCAGTGGGGCGAGACACCTGTACCAAGAGACCCAGTACTTC.

This clonotype was recorded at least ten times. The V and J genes are TRBV7-9 and TRBJ1-1; D remains ambiguous. Between the trimmed V and J ends, which lost 2 bases and 1 base, there was a span of 8 bases. The length of the CDR3 is 14 residues. The germline V gene has CDR1 SEHNR and CDR2 FQNEAQ (reference sequence). This CDR3 is CASSLLERNTEAFF. The CDR3 DNA reads TGTGCCAGCAGCTTATTAGAAAGGAACACTGAAGCTTTCTTT.

The chain is built from TRBV2 and TRBJ1-2, with 7 bases fitting TRBD1. This CDR3 contains 14 residues. Germline lookup yields CDR1 SNHLY and CDR2 FYNNEI. J was trimmed by 8 bases and V by 6 bases; bases with no gene match: 12. The CDR3 sequence is CASRARTGGAGYTF. CDR3 nucleotide sequence: TGTGCCAGCAGGGCACGGACAGGCGGGGCAGGCTACACCTTC.

At least ten counts were recorded for this clonotype. This chain joins TRBV7-9 and TRBJ2-5; D may be TRBD1 (5 bases). The CDR3 runs to 14 residues. The germline V and J ends were trimmed by 6 bases and 1 base, with 12 bases remaining between them. The germline CDR1 and CDR2 sequences are SEHNR and FQNEAQ (reference sequence). The CDR3 reads CASRLDDSQETQYF. The CDR3 region has the DNA TGTGCCAGCAGACTCGACGACAGCCAAGAGACCCAGTACTTC.

In its sample, this clonotype was seen many times. The J gene is TRBJ1-2, the V gene TRBV20-1, with D unclear. V shed 3 bases and J shed 5 bases, with 16 bases lying between them. The CDR3 sequence is 14 residues long. CDR1 is DFQATT and CDR2 is SNEGSKA in the germline V gene (reference sequence). CDR3 in amino acids: CSASKEAGSYGYTF. CDR3 in DNA: TGCAGTGCTAGCAAGGAGGCAGGCAGTTATGGCTACACCTTC.

On this clonotype itself: Being one base from a much bigger clone, this may be a read error. The chain employs TRBV19 and TRBJ2-2; 7 bases map to TRBD2. The germline V gene has CDR1 LNHDA and CDR2 SQIVND (reference sequence). The CDR3 spans 14 residues. The CDR3 is CASRGSTNTRELFF. Here the CDR3 DNA reads TGTGCCAGCCGCGGGAGTACAAACACCAGGGAGCTGTTTTTT.

This clonotype has at least ten counts. The rearrangement uses TRBV10-2 and TRBJ1-1; D might be TRBD1 (5 bases). V was clipped by 7 bases and J by 0 bases, with 27 bases between them. The CDR3 has 19 residues. Germline-derived CDR1 and CDR2 are WSHSY and SAAADI. The CDR3 is CASMRLMGQSHLLNTEAFF. The CDR3 DNA is TGCGCCAGCATGCGATTGATGGGGCAGAGTCATCTTTTGAACACTGAAGCTTTCTTT.

This clonotype was seen repeatedly, ten times or more. This rearrangement joins TRBV7-9 to TRBJ2-3, with D perhaps matching TRBD2 (6 bases). CDR1 is SEHNR and CDR2 is FQNEAQ in the germline V gene (reference sequence). The V gene lost 3 bases and the J gene lost 2 bases, with 9 bases spanning the gap. The CDR3 runs 14 residues. The DNA of the CDR3 is TGTGCCAGCAGCTTCCTAGCGACCACAGATACGCAGTATTTT. It specifies CASSFLATTDTQYF.

This clonotype has ten or more counts. The V and J genes are TRBV28 and TRBJ2-1, with D perhaps TRBD1 (6 bases). From germline, CDR1 is MDHEN and CDR2 SYDVKM. The CDR3 consists of 16 residues. With 6 bases removed from V and 1 base from J, the gap between germline ends came to 16 bases. CDR3 residues: CASSPAGDKSYNEQFF. The DNA of the CDR3 is TGTGCCAGCAGCCCGGCAGGGGATAAATCCTACAATGAGCAGTTCTTC.

The table lists this clonotype with many counts. In DNA form, the CDR3 reads TGTGCCAGCAGACCGGGACCTTCCACCGGGGAGCTGTTTTTT. This gives the protein CASRPGPSTGELFF. The chain recombines TRBV12-3 or TRBV12-4 with TRBJ2-2; D assignment may be TRBD1 or TRBD2 (5 bases each). The length of the CDR3 is 14 residues. V lost 6 bases and J lost 4, with 12 bases in between.

This clonotype was counted ten times or more. This rearrangement joins TRBV11-2 to TRBJ1-5, with a tentative D call TRBD1 (5 bases). V lost 5 bases, J lost 5 bases, and 13 bases lay in between. There are 14 residues in the CDR3. CDR1 and CDR2 from the germline V gene are SGHAT and FQNNGV. The CDR3, as DNA: TGTGCCAGCAGCCCACCAGGGTTGGATCAGCCCCAGCATTTT. Protein: CASSPPGLDQPQHF.